This entry concerns a single TCR beta chain. The sample comes from a study of shared T cell receptors in the human thymus. V was clipped by 2 bases and J by 5 bases, with 19 bases between them. The CDR3 consists of 16 residues. The germline gives CDR1 LGHNT, CDR2 FRNRAP. Only in-frame clones appear in the TCRdb table, and some are missing; sequencing was by immunoSEQ multiplex PCR. The sample contains hundreds of thousands of clones, around 87% of which appear only once. This sample was also put to use in a study of human thymus T cells. According to that study: Infants served as donors; they were healthy and Finnish and were having corrective surgery for congenital heart defects. Resections from corrective heart surgery provided thymus tissue. Apparent skewing of V and J gene usage characterized both thymic and blood repertoires. Related work found strong thymic repertoire overlap between unrelated individuals.

This TCR came from a boy under two years old with a congenital heart defect. V and J are TRBV12-5 and TRBJ2-7, with D maybe TRBD1 (6 bases). Sequenced input: thymocytes. CDR3 coding DNA: TGTGCTAGTGGTTTGACCCACTACAGGGATCTCCACGAGCAGTACTTC. This gives the protein CASGLTHYRDLHEQYF.